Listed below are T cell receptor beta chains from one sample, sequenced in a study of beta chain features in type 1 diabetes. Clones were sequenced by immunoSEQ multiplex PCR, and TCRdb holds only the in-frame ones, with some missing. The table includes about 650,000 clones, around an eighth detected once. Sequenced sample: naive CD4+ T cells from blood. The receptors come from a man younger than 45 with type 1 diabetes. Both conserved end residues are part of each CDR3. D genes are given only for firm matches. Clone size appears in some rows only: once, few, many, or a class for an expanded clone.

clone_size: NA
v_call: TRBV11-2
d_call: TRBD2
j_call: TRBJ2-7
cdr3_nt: TGTGCCAGCAGCCCCGGACTAGCGGGGGTCGAGCAGTACTTC
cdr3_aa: CASSPGLAGVEQYF

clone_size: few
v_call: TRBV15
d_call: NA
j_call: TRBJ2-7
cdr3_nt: TGTGCCACCAGCAGAGATCACTACGAGCAGTACTTC
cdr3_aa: CATSRDHYEQYF

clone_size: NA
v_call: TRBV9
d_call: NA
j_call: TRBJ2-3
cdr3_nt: TGTGCCAGCAGCGTAGGCGGCGGGCGCACAGATACGCAGTATTTT
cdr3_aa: CASSVGGGRTDTQYF

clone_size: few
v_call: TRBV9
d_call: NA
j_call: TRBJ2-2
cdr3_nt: TGTGCCAGCCTCCTGGGGATGAACACCGGGGAGCTGTTTTTT
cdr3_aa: CASLLGMNTGELFF

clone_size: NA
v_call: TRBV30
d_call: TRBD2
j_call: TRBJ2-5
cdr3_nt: TGTGCCTGGACTAGCGGGGAACAAGAGACCCAGTACTTC
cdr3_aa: CAWTSGEQETQYF

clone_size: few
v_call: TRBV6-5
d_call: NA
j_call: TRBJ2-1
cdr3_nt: TGTGCCAGCAGTTACTCTAGGGGCCGCAATGAGCAGTTCTTC
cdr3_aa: CASSYSRGRNEQFF

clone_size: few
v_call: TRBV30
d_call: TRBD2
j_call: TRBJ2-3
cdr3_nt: TGTGCCTTCCGACTAGCGGGACCCACAGATACGCAGTATTTT
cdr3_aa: CAFRLAGPTDTQYF

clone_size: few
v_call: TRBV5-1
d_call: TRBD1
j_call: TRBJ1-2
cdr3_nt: TGCGCCAGCAGCTCGCAACAGGGGAACTATGGCTACACCTTC
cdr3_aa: CASSSQQGNYGYTF

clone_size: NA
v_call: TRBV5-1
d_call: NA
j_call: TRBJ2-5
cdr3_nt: TGCGCCAGCAGCTTCGGGGGCCAAGAGACCCAGTACTTC
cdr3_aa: CASSFGGQETQYF

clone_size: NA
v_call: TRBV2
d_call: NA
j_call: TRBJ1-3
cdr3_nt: TGTGCCAGCAGCCAGTTTGGCGCAAATGGAAACACCATATATTTT
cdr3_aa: CASSQFGANGNTIYF

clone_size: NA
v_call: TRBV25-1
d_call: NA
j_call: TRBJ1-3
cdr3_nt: TGTGCCAGCAGTGCGGCCTCCGGATCCACTGGAAACACCATATATTTT
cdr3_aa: CASSAASGSTGNTIYF

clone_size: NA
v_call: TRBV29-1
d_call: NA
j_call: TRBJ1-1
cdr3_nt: TGCAGCGCCCAACAAGGCTTGGGGACTGAAGCTTTCTTT
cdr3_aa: CSAQQGLGTEAFF

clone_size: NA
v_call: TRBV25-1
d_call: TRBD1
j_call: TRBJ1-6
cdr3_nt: TGTGCCAGCAGTGACAGGGGGAGGCAGGGAGGGTCACCCCTCCACTTT
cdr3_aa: CASSDRGRQGGSPLHF

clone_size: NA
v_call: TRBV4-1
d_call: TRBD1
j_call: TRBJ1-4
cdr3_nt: TGCGCCAGCAGCTATATACAGGGGACATTTGCATCTGGAACTAATGAAAAACTGTTTTTT
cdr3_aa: CASSYIQGTFASGTNEKLFF

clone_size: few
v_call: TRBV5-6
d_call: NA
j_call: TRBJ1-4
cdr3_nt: TGTGCCAGCAGCTTGTCCTCCGGGACTGCCAATGAAAAACTGTTTTTT
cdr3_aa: CASSLSSGTANEKLFF

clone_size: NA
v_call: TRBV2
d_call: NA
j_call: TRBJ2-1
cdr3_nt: TGTGCCAGCAGTGAAATGGGGGTGAATGAGCAGTTCTTC
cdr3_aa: CASSEMGVNEQFF

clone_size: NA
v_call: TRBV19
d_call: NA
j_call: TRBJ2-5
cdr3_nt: TGTGCCAGTAGTATGAGCGGATTTGGGGGGGAGACCCAGTACTTC
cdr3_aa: CASSMSGFGGETQYF

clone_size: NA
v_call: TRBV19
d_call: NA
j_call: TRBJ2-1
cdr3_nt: TGTGCCAGTAGAACGGACGGTCTCTCCTACAATGAGCAGTTCTTC
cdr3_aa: CASRTDGLSYNEQFF

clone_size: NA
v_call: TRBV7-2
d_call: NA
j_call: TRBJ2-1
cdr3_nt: TGTGCCTCATCCCCCTCGGGGGACCGACCCAATGAGCAGTTCTTC
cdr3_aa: CASSPSGDRPNEQFF

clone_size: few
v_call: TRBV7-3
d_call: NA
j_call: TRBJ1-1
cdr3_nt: TGTGCCAGCAGCCTAGGACAGCGGACTGAAGCTTTCTTT
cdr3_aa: CASSLGQRTEAFF

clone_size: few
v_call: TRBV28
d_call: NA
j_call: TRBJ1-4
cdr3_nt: TGTGCCAGCACGGAGGCTAATGAAAAACTGTTTTTT
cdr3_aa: CASTEANEKLFF

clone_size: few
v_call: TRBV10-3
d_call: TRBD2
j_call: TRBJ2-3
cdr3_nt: TGTGCCATCACAAGCGGGGGGGCAGATACGCAGTATTTT
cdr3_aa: CAITSGGADTQYF

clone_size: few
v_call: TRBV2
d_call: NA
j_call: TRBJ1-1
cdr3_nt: TGTGCCAGCAGTCTATACACTGAAGCTTTCTTT
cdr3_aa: CASSLYTEAFF

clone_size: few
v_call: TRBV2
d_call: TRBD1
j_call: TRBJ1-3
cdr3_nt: TGTGCCAGCAGTGAGCTGACAGGGCCCAGCTCTGGAAACACCATATATTTT
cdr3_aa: CASSELTGPSSGNTIYF

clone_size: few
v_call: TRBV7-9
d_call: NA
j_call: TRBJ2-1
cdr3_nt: TGTGCCAGCAGCCCCGGGGCAGATGAAAGCTCCTACAATGAGCAGTTCTTC
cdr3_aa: CASSPGADESSYNEQFF

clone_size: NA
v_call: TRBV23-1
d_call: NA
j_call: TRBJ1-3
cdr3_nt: TGCGCCAGCAAGGCTTCAGCCGGCTCTGGAAACACCATATATTTT
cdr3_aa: CASKASAGSGNTIYF

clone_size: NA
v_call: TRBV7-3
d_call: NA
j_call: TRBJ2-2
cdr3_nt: TGTGCCAGCAGCGCACAGGGCCCCGGGGAGCTGTTTTTT
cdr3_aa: CASSAQGPGELFF

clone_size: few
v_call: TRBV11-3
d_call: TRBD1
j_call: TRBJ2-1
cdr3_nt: TGTGCCAGCAGCTTAGAGGACAGGGAGTACGGTGAGCAGTTCTTC
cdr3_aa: CASSLEDREYGEQFF

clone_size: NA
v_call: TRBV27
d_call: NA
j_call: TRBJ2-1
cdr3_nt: TGTGCCAGCAGTTTTATCAATGAGCAGTTCTTC
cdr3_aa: CASSFINEQFF

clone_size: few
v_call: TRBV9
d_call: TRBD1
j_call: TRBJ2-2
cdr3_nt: TGTGCCAGCAGCGCTCGTACAGGGGAAAGTGGGCTGTTTTTT
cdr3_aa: CASSARTGESGLFF

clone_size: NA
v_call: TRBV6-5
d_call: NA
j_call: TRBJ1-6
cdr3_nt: TGTGCCAGCAGTTACTCCGGAGATAATTCACCCCTCCACTTT
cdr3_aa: CASSYSGDNSPLHF

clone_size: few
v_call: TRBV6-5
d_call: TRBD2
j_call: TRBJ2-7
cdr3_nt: TGTGCCAGCAGTTACTCGAGCGGGGGTAGCTCCTACGAGCAGTACTTC
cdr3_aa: CASSYSSGGSSYEQYF

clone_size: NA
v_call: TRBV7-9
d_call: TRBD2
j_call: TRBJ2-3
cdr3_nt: TGTGCCAGCAGCTTAGCCCTTAGCGGGGGCGATACGCAGTATTTT
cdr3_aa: CASSLALSGGDTQYF

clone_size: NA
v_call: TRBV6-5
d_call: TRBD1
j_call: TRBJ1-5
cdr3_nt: TGTGCCAGCAGTTTTAGACAGGGCGGGCATCAGCCCCAGCATTTT
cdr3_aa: CASSFRQGGHQPQHF

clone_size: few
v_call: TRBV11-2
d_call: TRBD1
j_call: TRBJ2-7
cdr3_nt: TGTGCCAGCAGCTTACAAATAACCTCGGGACAGAAAATGTCCTACGAGCAGTACTTC
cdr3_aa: CASSLQITSGQKMSYEQYF

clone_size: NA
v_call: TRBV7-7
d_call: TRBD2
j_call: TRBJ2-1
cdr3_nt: TGTGCCAGCAGCTTTACTAGCGGGGATTACAATGAGCAGTTCTTC
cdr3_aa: CASSFTSGDYNEQFF

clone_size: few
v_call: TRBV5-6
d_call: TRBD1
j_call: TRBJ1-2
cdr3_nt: TGTGCCAGCACCGGGACAGGGGGCGACGGCTACACCTTC
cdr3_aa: CASTGTGGDGYTF

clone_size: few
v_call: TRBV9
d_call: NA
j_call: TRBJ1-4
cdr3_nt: TGTGCCAGCAGCCCCTCGAGGGCTCCTAATGAAAAACTGTTTTTT
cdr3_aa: CASSPSRAPNEKLFF

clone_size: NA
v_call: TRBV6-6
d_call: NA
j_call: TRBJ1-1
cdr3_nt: TGTGCCAGCACCGTTGTGGGATCAAACACTGAAGCTTTCTTT
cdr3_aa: CASTVVGSNTEAFF